The TCR beta chain described here comes from a study of OX40 agonist ivuxolimab in advanced cancers. Sequencing used immunoSEQ multiplex PCR; TCRdb keeps in-frame clones, though not all of them. The sample includes 35,000 to 50,000 clones, roughly four fifths of them seen just once. This CDR3 is built from 17 residues. Germline lookup yields CDR1 SGHRS and CDR2 YFSETQ. Turning to this clone: Its antigen is not identified.

Findings and caveats of the study: More expanded clones were seen, on average, in CD8+ T cells than in CD4+.

The clonotype originates from an adult with an advanced solid tumor such as melanoma, head and neck, liver or kidney cancer. The gene calls are TRBV5-1 and TRBJ2-5, with 9 bases lining up with TRBD1. The DNA matches TRBJ2-7 better at its end, which makes the J call doubtful. Sequenced here: CD4+ or CD8+ T cells sorted from blood, sampled in a trial of the OX40 agonist ivuxolimab. CDR3 coding DNA: TGCGCCAGCAGCTGGGGGCCCGGGACAGGGAATTTGAACGAGCAGTACTTC. Protein: CASSWGPGTGNLNEQYF.